Listed below are T cell receptor beta chains from one sample, sequenced in a study of blood T cell repertoires in COVID-19. The repertoire was sequenced with immunoSEQ multiplex PCR; TCRdb's copy has only in-frame clones and lacks some. The table lists some 410,000 clones, roughly 90% of them singletons, with around 0.91% in the top ten. Input material: PBMCs or T cells enriched from blood (not recorded which). These receptors were taken from a woman in her thirties with acute COVID-19. The CDR3 runs from the conserved cysteine through the conserved F or W. Fields, in order: V gene, clone size, D gene, J gene, CDR3 DNA, CDR3 protein. A D gene is named only where the DNA matches it firmly. Clone size appears in some rows only: once, few, many, or a class for an expanded clone.

V: TRBV7-8
size: NA
D: TRBD2
J: TRBJ2-1
DNA: TGTGCCAGCAGTCCCGGCGGGGGGTCCTACAATGAGCAGTTCTTC
CDR3: CASSPGGGSYNEQFF

V: TRBV7-3
size: NA
D: NA
J: TRBJ2-1
DNA: TGTGCCAGCAGCTTAGGTGGGCAGCCCAACAATGAGCAGTTCTTC
CDR3: CASSLGGQPNNEQFF

V: TRBV21-1
size: once
D: NA
J: TRBJ2-7
DNA: TGTGCCAGCCCCGGGGAACACGTCTTC
CDR3: CASPGEHVF

V: TRBV30
size: NA
D: NA
J: TRBJ1-4
DNA: TGTGCCTGGAGCCTCCCGGGGGAAAAACTGTTTTTT
CDR3: CAWSLPGEKLFF

V: TRBV7-2
size: few
D: NA
J: TRBJ1-1
DNA: TGTGCCAGCAGCCCCACCCGAGGGGGAACTGAAGCTTTCTTT
CDR3: CASSPTRGGTEAFF

V: TRBV7-9
size: NA
D: NA
J: TRBJ2-2
DNA: TGTGCCAGCAGCTTAATTCAGGGCACCGGGGAGCTGTTTTTT
CDR3: CASSLIQGTGELFF

V: TRBV7-8
size: few
D: NA
J: TRBJ2-5
DNA: TGTGCCAGCAGCTTAGGAGTACAGATCCAAGAGACCCAGTACTTC
CDR3: CASSLGVQIQETQYF

V: TRBV2
size: NA
D: NA
J: TRBJ1-3
DNA: TGTGCCAGCAGTACCGACAGCACAGGGTGGAATGGAAACACCATATATTTT
CDR3: CASSTDSTGWNGNTIYF

V: TRBV6-2/TRBV6-3
size: NA
D: TRBD1
J: TRBJ2-1
DNA: TGTGCCAGCAGTGTAAGGACAGGGGATAAGGAGCAGTTCTTC
CDR3: CASSVRTGDKEQFF

V: TRBV3-1/TRBV3-2
size: NA
D: NA
J: TRBJ1-3
DNA: TGTGCCAGCAGCCAAGATGATAGCTCTGGAAACACCATATATTTT
CDR3: CASSQDDSSGNTIYF

V: TRBV21-1
size: NA
D: NA
J: TRBJ1-5
DNA: TGTGCCAGCATCCCCCGACAGCAGTTCAAGAATCAGCCCCAGCATTTT
CDR3: CASIPRQQFKNQPQHF

V: TRBV6-1
size: few
D: NA
J: TRBJ1-5
DNA: TGTGCCAGCAGTGAAGTAACAGACCCTCAGCCCCAGCATTTT
CDR3: CASSEVTDPQPQHF

V: TRBV2
size: few
D: NA
J: TRBJ1-6
DNA: TGTGCCAGCAGTGAAAGCGTCAGGGCAGGTTCACCCCTCCACTTT
CDR3: CASSESVRAGSPLHF

V: TRBV27
size: NA
D: NA
J: TRBJ2-3
DNA: TGTGCCAGCAGTTTAGTCGGGACATCCACTCATACTAGCACAGATACGCAGTATTTT
CDR3: CASSLVGTSTHTSTDTQYF

V: TRBV19
size: NA
D: NA
J: TRBJ1-5
DNA: TGTGCCAGTAGTATTCGGGTTGGCAATCAGCCCCAGCATTTT
CDR3: CASSIRVGNQPQHF

V: TRBV15
size: NA
D: TRBD1
J: TRBJ1-2
DNA: TGTGCCACCAGCAGGGGGGACAGGTCAGGCTATGGCTACACCTTC
CDR3: CATSRGDRSGYGYTF

V: TRBV6-5
size: NA
D: NA
J: TRBJ2-5
DNA: TGTGCCAGCAGCCGACGTGGGGCTCAAGAGACCCAGTACTTC
CDR3: CASSRRGAQETQYF

V: TRBV30
size: NA
D: NA
J: TRBJ1-2
DNA: TGTGCCTGGAGTGTATGGGGGGGAGTTGGAGGGAACTATGGCTACACCTTC
CDR3: CAWSVWGGVGGNYGYTF

V: TRBV7-2
size: once
D: TRBD1
J: TRBJ2-5
DNA: TGTGCCAGCACCTACGGGGGGGGACAGGGGAAAGAGACCCAGTACTTC
CDR3: CASTYGGGQGKETQYF

V: TRBV7-2
size: NA
D: NA
J: TRBJ2-2
DNA: TGTGCCAGCAGCTTAGTAGGGACAATGAGGTCCGGGGAGCTGTTTTTT
CDR3: CASSLVGTMRSGELFF

V: TRBV6-1
size: NA
D: TRBD2
J: TRBJ2-3
DNA: TGTGCCAGCAGTGAAGGAAGAAAGCTAGCGGGGGGACCTTCTCTCACAGATACGCAGTATTTT
CDR3: CASSEGRKLAGGPSLTDTQYF

V: TRBV5-6
size: NA
D: NA
J: TRBJ1-3
DNA: TGTGCCAGCAGCCACAGGTTCTCTGGAAACACCATATATTTT
CDR3: CASSHRFSGNTIYF

V: TRBV28
size: NA
D: TRBD1
J: TRBJ1-2
DNA: TGTGCCAGCAGTTCCCAGAATTGGCAGGGGGAGAAAGGCTACACCTTC
CDR3: CASSSQNWQGEKGYTF

V: TRBV5-1
size: few
D: TRBD1
J: TRBJ2-7
DNA: TGCGCCAGCAGCTCCGGACAGGGGGAATTATACGAGCAGTACTTC
CDR3: CASSSGQGELYEQYF

V: TRBV5-1
size: NA
D: NA
J: TRBJ2-1
DNA: TGCGCCAGCAGCTTGGCTACAGGCTACAATGAGCAGTTCTTC
CDR3: CASSLATGYNEQFF

V: TRBV5-1
size: NA
D: TRBD1
J: TRBJ2-3
DNA: TGCGCCAGCAGCTACCGGGACAGGGGTACAGATACGCAGTATTTT
CDR3: CASSYRDRGTDTQYF

V: TRBV19
size: NA
D: NA
J: TRBJ1-5
DNA: TGTGCCAGTAGTATCTTTCGGGATAGCAATCAGCCCCAGCATTTT
CDR3: CASSIFRDSNQPQHF